The clone carrying this TCR beta chain occurred a few times. This sample was taken from a study of T cell responses to AZD1222 COVID-19 vaccine. V shed 1 base and J shed 4 bases, with 13 bases lying between them. Germline V gene lookup returns CDR1 MGHRA and CDR2 YSYEKL. The CDR3 totals 15 residues. The table came from immunoSEQ multiplex PCR; TCRdb's copy has only in-frame clones and leaves some out. This table holds about 84,000 clones, around 90% found once. The chain employs TRBV4-1 and TRBJ1-1; possible D gene TRBD1, 5 bases. The clonotype originates from an adult in good health. The sample was peripheral blood, taken on day 0 of AZD1222 vaccination. The CDR3 DNA is TGCGCCAGCAGCCAAGTCAAACAGGCTGGCACTGAAGCTTTCTTT. Protein: CASSQVKQAGTEAFF.